Listed below are T cell receptor beta chains from one sample, sequenced in a study of spatial heterogeneity in lung cancer. TCRdb reanalysed the 5' RACE reads using MiXCR and keeps one entry per CDR3 protein. The sample holds more than 75,000 distinct CDR3 sequences; over 9.5% are singletons and the top ten take roughly 4.5%. Source: PBMCs, taken at surgery. These receptor sequences come from a male donor with early-stage non-small cell lung cancer. Each CDR3 is given with its conserved first and last residue.

length	V	J	CDR3
15	TRBV2	TRBJ2-1	CASSVKQGNLSEQFF
16	TRBV6-4	TRBJ2-6	CASSDSTGAGANVLTF
15	TRBV29-1	TRBJ2-1	CSVEDLTSGSNEQFF
16	TRBV3-1	TRBJ1-5	CASSLSSEGYNQPQHF
15	TRBV5-1	TRBJ2-3	CASSLRQGSTDTQYF
13	TRBV18	TRBJ2-5	CASSTGYQETQYF
15	TRBV2	TRBJ2-2	CASRRASGNTGELFF
12	TRBV7-9	TRBJ1-1	CASSPQGTEAFF
13	TRBV2	TRBJ2-3	CASSEVRREGQYF
15	TRBV2	TRBJ2-3	CASSEGAGRTDTQYF
16	TRBV24-1	TRBJ2-1	CATSDPGLAGNNEQFF
16	TRBV20-1	TRBJ2-5	CSARSLADEAWETQYF
14	TRBV5-5	TRBJ2-5	CASTLGGWGETQYF
14	TRBV5-1	TRBJ1-1	CASSRQGPSSEAFF
14	TRBV29-1	TRBJ1-1	CSVAKGTLNTEAFF
15	TRBV20-1	TRBJ2-1	CSAPPLGLPYNEQFF
17	TRBV28	TRBJ2-2	CASSPPVGRGSTGELFF
17	TRBV28	TRBJ2-6	CASSSGVGGSGANVLTF
12	TRBV20-1	TRBJ1-5	CSAKQGNQPQHF
14	TRBV2	TRBJ1-5	CASSEGRNNQPQHF
13	TRBV7-9	TRBJ1-4	CASSPQGNEKLFF
15	TRBV19	TRBJ2-7	CASSFLAASSYEQYF
14	TRBV20-1	TRBJ1-6	CSAPPTGRNSPLHF
14	TRBV6-5	TRBJ2-7	CASKPGTSSYEQYF
13	TRBV5-1	TRBJ1-5	CASRLTPGQPQHF
16	TRBV20-1	TRBJ2-1	CSALLDTLSSYNEQFF
12	TRBV30	TRBJ2-1	CAWTLQGNEQFF
12	TRBV29-1	TRBJ2-7	CSVPGTGDEQYF
13	TRBV5-1	TRBJ1-1	CASSRDGYTEAFF
14	TRBV3-1	TRBJ2-7	CASSPRTGSYEQYF
17	TRBV10-3	TRBJ2-6	CAISAPRQSSGANVLTF
13	TRBV7-2	TRBJ1-1	CASNVDLNTEAFF
14	TRBV2	TRBJ2-1	CASKGQGSYNEQFF
15	TRBV18	TRBJ2-2	CASSPGLPNTGELFF
14	TRBV27	TRBJ2-1	CASSYRVPGDEQFF
14	TRBV14	TRBJ2-7	CASSQGGLVYEQYF
15	TRBV5-1	TRBJ1-1	CASSIAGTGQTEAFF
14	TRBV29-1	TRBJ2-7	CSVEFTGGTEEQYF
14	TRBV30	TRBJ2-7	CAWATGQGSNEQYF
14	TRBV5-1	TRBJ2-7	CASSTGLGTYEQYF
14	TRBV29-1	TRBJ2-5	CSGRIGRVQETQYF
12	TRBV12-5	TRBJ2-1	CASGNSWNEQFF
13	TRBV27	TRBJ1-1	CASSFRDGDEAFF